This T cell receptor (beta chain) was captured by sequencing in a study of shared clonotypes between healthy human individuals. For the study at large: Three plates were used per donor for CD4 naive, three for CD4 memory, two for CD8 naive and one for CD8 memory.

Researchers divided each subset's genomic DNA evenly across several immunoSEQ plates. The data were produced by immunoSEQ multiplex PCR, yet TCRdb's version contains in-frame clones alone and is incomplete. The sample has under 1,900,000 clones; approximately 98.5% are singletons. The junction had 8 bases not matched to a gene; V was cut back by 4 bases and J by 7 bases. The CDR3 sequence is 16 residues long. Germline V lookup: CDR1 SGHRS, CDR2 YFSETQ. The count of this clone is one. The antigen remains unidentified. Points from the study as a whole: A handful of donors shared about 4.8% of their naive CD4 clonotypes. Estimated richness values were generally larger in naive subsets than in memory subsets.

Material for sequencing was naive CD4+ T cells sorted from blood. The subset denotes: CD45RA+ positively selected. V gene TRBV5-1 combines with J gene TRBJ2-2, with 12 positions matching TRBD2. This TCR was sampled from a man aged 25 to 45 in good health. CDR3 sequence (DNA): TGCGCCAGCAGCCCAAGTCTAGCGGGAGGGGTCGGGGAGCTGTTTTTT. It yields the protein CASSPSLAGGVGELFF.